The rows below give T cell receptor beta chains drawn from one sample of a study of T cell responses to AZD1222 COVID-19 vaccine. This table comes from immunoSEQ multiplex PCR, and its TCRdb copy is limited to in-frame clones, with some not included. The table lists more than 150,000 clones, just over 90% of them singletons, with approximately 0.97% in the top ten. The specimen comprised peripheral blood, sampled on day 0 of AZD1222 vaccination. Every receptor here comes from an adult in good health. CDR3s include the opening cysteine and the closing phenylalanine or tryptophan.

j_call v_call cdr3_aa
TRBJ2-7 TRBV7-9 CASSPPPASEQYF
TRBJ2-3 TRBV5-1 CASSPWTGQGLDTQYF
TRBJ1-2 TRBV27 CASSSLDRVNYGYTF
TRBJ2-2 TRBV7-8 CASRNTGTATGELFF
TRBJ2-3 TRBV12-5 CASGSGSSTDTQYF
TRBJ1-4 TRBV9 CASTRQGATNEKLFF
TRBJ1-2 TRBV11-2 CASSHIKLGIGYTF
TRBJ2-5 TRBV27 CASRRTSGGAETQYF
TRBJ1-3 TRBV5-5 CASSGGQHGNTIYF
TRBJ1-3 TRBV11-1 CASSLSDSGNTIYF
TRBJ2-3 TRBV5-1 CASSLELASTDTQYF
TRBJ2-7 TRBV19 CASSQTATYEQYF
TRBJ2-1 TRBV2 CASKLGLAGFGEQFF
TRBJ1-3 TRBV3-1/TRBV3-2 CASSQEGRGFSSGNTIYF
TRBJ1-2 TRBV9 CASTRSAERGHYGYTF
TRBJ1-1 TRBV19 CASSPQTAPEAFF
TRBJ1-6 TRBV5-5 CASSLVIRASSYNSPLHF
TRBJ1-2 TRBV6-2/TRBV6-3 CASSAWGGLRNYGYTF
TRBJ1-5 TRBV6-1 CASSEAGGYNQPQHF
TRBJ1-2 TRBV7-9 CASSLGQGISYGYTF
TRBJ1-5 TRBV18 CASSPGTDSNQPQHF
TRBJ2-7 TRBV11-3 CASSLEMVGTSGSYEQYF
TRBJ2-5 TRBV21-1 CASSSRTSGSGGETQYF
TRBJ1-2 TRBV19 CASSLGQPYGYTF
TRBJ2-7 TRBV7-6 CASSFAGDEQYF
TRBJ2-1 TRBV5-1 CASSRTVGSYNEQFF
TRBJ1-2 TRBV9 CASSVEGSHGYTF
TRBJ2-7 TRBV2 CASSGTPVYEQYF
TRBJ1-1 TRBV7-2 CASEGPLNTEAFF
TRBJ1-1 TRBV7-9 CASSFLDRAGEAFF
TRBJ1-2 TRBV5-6 CASSLVPGAGGYTF
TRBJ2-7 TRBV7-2 CASSLPVGNEQYF
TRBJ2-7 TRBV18 CASSPQRSYEQYF
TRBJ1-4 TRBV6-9 CASSYPTPGSGGVEEKLFF
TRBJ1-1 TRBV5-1 CASSPLGTGGADVEAFF
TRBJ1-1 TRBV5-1 CASQEVPNTEAFF
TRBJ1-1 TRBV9 CASSNRDASTEAFF
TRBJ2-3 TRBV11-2 CASSEAEQVQYF
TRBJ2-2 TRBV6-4 CASSPSNTGELFF
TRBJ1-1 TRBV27 CASTVSVEGHTEAFF
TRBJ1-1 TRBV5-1 CASSLGEVSANAAFF
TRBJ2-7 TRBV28 CASSLAGTGQYF
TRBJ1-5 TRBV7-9 CASSKVGAAWNNQPQHF
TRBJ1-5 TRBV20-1 CSASKTGNQPQHF
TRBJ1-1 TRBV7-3 CASSLIGGNTEAFF
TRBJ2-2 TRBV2 CASRDRDNTGELFF
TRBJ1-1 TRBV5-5 CASSFWSVNTEAFF
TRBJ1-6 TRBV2 CASRGRQGSAGYNSPLHF